These T cell receptor beta chains were read from a single sample in a study of cytomegalovirus exposure and HLA in healthy donors. Profiling relied on immunoSEQ multiplex PCR, and the TCRdb table lists in-frame clones only, not all of them. The profile shows roughly 120,000 clones, over 70% of them singletons. The specimen sequenced was PBMCs. Source of these receptors: a woman between 40 and 50 years old in good health and CMV-seropositive. Both conserved end residues are trimmed from each CDR3. D genes are given only for firm matches.

CDR3: ASSRERIENTEAF; J: TRBJ1-1; D: NA; V: TRBV18; length: 13
CDR3: ASRDQGTAYEQY; J: TRBJ2-7; D: TRBD1; V: TRBV19; length: 12
CDR3: ASSPGQNYEQY; J: TRBJ2-7; D: NA; V: TRBV28; length: 11
CDR3: ASSLARGQSSGNTIY; J: TRBJ1-3; D: TRBD1; V: TRBV7-9; length: 15
CDR3: ASKDRLIYEQY; J: TRBJ2-7; D: TRBD1; V: TRBV19; length: 11
CDR3: ASSTTGSETQY; J: TRBJ2-5; D: TRBD1; V: TRBV19; length: 11
CDR3: ASKEADPDTQY; J: TRBJ2-3; D: NA; V: TRBV19; length: 11
CDR3: ASRKSQTGGILQPQH; J: TRBJ1-5; D: TRBD1; V: TRBV10-1; length: 15
CDR3: AWSVLAGGRETQY; J: TRBJ2-5; D: TRBD2; V: TRBV30; length: 13
CDR3: AWNGGWEQY; J: TRBJ2-7; D: NA; V: TRBV30; length: 9
CDR3: ASSFQGAVSEQY; J: TRBJ2-7; D: TRBD1; V: TRBV28; length: 12
CDR3: ASSPNSRGLGYGYT; J: TRBJ1-2; D: TRBD1; V: TRBV6-6; length: 14
CDR3: ASSWDFNTGELF; J: TRBJ2-2; D: NA; V: TRBV5-4; length: 12
CDR3: ATSRAGRQGDGYT; J: TRBJ1-2; D: TRBD1; V: TRBV15; length: 13
CDR3: ASSFRRYTEAF; J: TRBJ1-1; D: NA; V: TRBV28; length: 11
CDR3: AISGPTGFFNEQY; J: NA; D: TRBD1; V: TRBV10-3; length: 13
CDR3: ASSIDQRRRGAESYGYT; J: TRBJ1-2; D: NA; V: TRBV19; length: 17
CDR3: AWSEDTIVGRH; J: TRBJ1-5; D: NA; V: TRBV30; length: 11
CDR3: ASSPTKGVANTEAF; J: TRBJ1-1; D: NA; V: TRBV18; length: 14
CDR3: ASSYSGTPDSYEQY; J: TRBJ2-7; D: NA; V: TRBV6-5; length: 14
CDR3: ASSEAASGYNEQF; J: TRBJ2-1; D: TRBD2; V: TRBV6-1; length: 13
CDR3: ASSQVTRQF; J: TRBJ2-1; D: NA; V: TRBV14; length: 9
CDR3: ASSLGGQTSNQPQH; J: TRBJ1-5; D: TRBD1; V: TRBV5-4; length: 14
CDR3: ASSVDGNLETQY; J: TRBJ2-5; D: NA; V: TRBV9; length: 12
CDR3: ATLVRDSNQPQH; J: TRBJ1-5; D: TRBD1; V: TRBV28; length: 12
CDR3: ASSWTGDYQPQH; J: TRBJ1-5; D: TRBD1; V: TRBV27; length: 12
CDR3: ASQSGTGANTEAF; J: TRBJ1-1; D: TRBD1; V: TRBV5-1; length: 13
CDR3: ASSATGESTDTQY; J: TRBJ2-3; D: TRBD1; V: TRBV5-1; length: 13
CDR3: ASSEVPQPRGYT; J: TRBJ1-2; D: NA; V: TRBV5-1; length: 12
CDR3: ASSVRQGYNEQF; J: TRBJ2-1; D: NA; V: TRBV9; length: 12
CDR3: ASSGGSSGIVYQF; J: TRBJ2-1; D: TRBD2; V: TRBV7-6; length: 13
CDR3: ASSFGGNYGYT; J: TRBJ1-2; D: NA; V: TRBV7-3; length: 11
CDR3: SVDTANTDTQY; J: TRBJ2-3; D: NA; V: TRBV29-1; length: 11